The subject of this entry is one TCR beta chain. Its antigen remains unknown. After 5'RACE with constant-segment primers, TCR alpha and TCR beta cDNA libraries carrying sample barcodes and UMIs were obtained. TCRdb reanalysed the 5' RACE reads using MiXCR and keeps one entry per CDR3 protein. The sample holds hundreds of thousands of distinct CDR3 sequences, 15% seen once. The CDR3 length is 13 residues. V shed 10 bases and J 7 bases; nucleotides not matched to a gene: 12. The data originate from a study of T-cell memory formation after mild COVID-19. Study results and caveats: CD4+ contracting clones were mainly CM and EM; CD8+ ones, EMRA.

This clonotype was obtained from a man in his late teens or twenties who had mild COVID-19 (a few samples of this study predate the infection). Cell type and time point are not known. The sample was PBMCs or a T cell subset sorted from them (not recorded which). The rearrangement uses TRBV12-3 or TRBV12-4 and TRBJ1-2; the match to TRBD1 covers 7 bases. CDR3 amino acids: CANKTGESFGYTF. DNA of the CDR3: TGTGCCAACAAAACAGGGGAAAGTTTTGGCTACACCTTC.